This T cell receptor (beta chain) emerged from a study of blood T cell repertoires in COVID-19. Clones were sequenced by immunoSEQ multiplex PCR, and TCRdb holds only the in-frame ones, with some missing. Of approximately 260,000 clones in the sample, about four fifths were seen once. Between the trimmed V and J ends, which lost 4 bases and 8 bases, there was a span of 15 bases. CDR1 is SGHRS and CDR2 is YFSETQ in the germline V gene. The CDR3 runs to 14 residues. The chain couples TRBV5-1 to TRBJ1-4; D unresolved. This TCR was sampled from a man aged 50-59 years who had recovered from COVID-19. The sequencing sample was made of PBMCs or T cells enriched from blood (not recorded which). The CDR3 DNA is TGCGCCAGCAGCGCCGAAACGGGAAGCGAAAAACTGTTTTTT. The encoded protein is CASSAETGSEKLFF.